What follows are 2 T cell receptor beta chains derived from one specimen sequenced in a study of metastatic and nonmetastatic thyroid tumors. All patients were untreated before thyroid surgery. From the PCR reads, TCRdb re-called clones with MiXCR. The sample has about 16,000 clones, around 29% seen once. Sequencing was carried out using blood. The receptors were gathered from a female donor with papillary thyroid cancer or a benign thyroid nodule (not recorded which). Some clones in this sample may be carry-over from other donors' samples.

This clone counts as medium-sized. The chain links TRBV28 to TRBJ2-7; D is ambiguous. V was cut by 4 bases and J by 0 bases, with 13 bases left in between. The germline V gene has CDR1 MDHEN and CDR2 SYDVKM. This CDR3 comprises 15 residues. The CDR3 DNA is TGTGCCAGCAGTTCCTCCCTTCTCCTCTCCTACGAGCAGTACTTC. Its protein is CASSSSLLLSYEQYF. Combining the CDR3 with reference TRBV28 and TRBJ2-7 gives the whole variable domain DVKVTQSSRYLVKRTGEKVFLECVQDMDHENMFWYRQDPGLGLRLIYFSYDVKMKEKGDIPEGYSVSREKKERFSLILESASTNQTSMYLCASSSSLLLSYEQYFGPGTRLTVT.

This clone has a handful of counts. The J gene is TRBJ1-5, the V gene TRBV12-3 or TRBV12-4; maybe TRBD1 (5 bases). This CDR3 comprises 12 residues. V shed 8 bases and J shed 5 bases, with 10 bases lying between them. CDR3 sequence (DNA): TGTGCCAGCGCCCGGGACCATCAGCCCCAGCATTTT. This sequence encodes CASARDHQPQHF.